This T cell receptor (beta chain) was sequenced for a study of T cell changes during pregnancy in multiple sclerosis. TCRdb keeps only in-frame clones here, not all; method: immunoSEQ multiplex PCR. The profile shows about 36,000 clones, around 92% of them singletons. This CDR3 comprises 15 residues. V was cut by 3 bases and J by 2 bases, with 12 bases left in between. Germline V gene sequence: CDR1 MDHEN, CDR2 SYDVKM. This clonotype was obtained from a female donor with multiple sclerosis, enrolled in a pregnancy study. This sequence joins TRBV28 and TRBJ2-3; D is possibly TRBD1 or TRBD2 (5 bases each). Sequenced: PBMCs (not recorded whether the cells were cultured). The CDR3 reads CASSFRDRPTDTQYF. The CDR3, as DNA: TGTGCCAGCAGTTTCCGGGACCGACCCACAGATACGCAGTATTTT. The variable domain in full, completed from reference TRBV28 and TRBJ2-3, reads DVKVTQSSRYLVKRTGEKVFLECVQDMDHENMFWYRQDPGLGLRLIYFSYDVKMKEKGDIPEGYSVSREKKERFSLILESASTNQTSMYLCASSFRDRPTDTQYFGPGTRLTVL.